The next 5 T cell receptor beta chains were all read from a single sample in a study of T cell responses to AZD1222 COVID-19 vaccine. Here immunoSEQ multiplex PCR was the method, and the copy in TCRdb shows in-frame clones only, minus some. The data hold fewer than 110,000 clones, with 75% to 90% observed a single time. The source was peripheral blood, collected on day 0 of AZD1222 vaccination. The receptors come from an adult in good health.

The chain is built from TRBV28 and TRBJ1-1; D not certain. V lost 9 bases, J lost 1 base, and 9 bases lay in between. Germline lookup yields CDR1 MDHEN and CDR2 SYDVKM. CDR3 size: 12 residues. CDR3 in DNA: TGTGCCAGTCTGATTCAGAACACTGAAGCTTTCTTT. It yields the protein CASLIQNTEAFF.

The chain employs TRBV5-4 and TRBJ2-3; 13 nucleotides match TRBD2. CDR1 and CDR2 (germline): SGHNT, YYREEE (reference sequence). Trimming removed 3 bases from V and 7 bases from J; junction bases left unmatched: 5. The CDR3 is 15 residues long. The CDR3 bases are TGTGCCAGCAGCTCCAGACTAGCGGGGGGATATACGCAGTATTTT. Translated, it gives CASSSRLAGGYTQYF.

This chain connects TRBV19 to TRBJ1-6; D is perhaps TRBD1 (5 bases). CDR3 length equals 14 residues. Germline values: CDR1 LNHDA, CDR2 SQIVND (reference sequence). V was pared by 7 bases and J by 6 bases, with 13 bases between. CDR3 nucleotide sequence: TGTGCCAGTATGGGGCCCCTAAGTAATTCACCCCTCCACTTT. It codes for CASMGPLSNSPLHF.

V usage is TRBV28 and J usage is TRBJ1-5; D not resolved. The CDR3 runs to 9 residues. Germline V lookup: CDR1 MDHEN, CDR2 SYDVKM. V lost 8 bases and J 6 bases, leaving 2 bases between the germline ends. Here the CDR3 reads CASGQPQHF. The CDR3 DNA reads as TGTGCCAGCGGTCAGCCCCAGCATTTT.

CDR3 in amino acids: CASSQDSAGLEKLFF. CDR3 in DNA: TGTGCCAGCAGCCAAGATTCGGCAGGTCTTGAAAAACTGTTTTTT. The rearrangement joins TRBV4-2 to TRBJ1-4; D remains unclear. Germline loops: CDR1 LGHNA, CDR2 YNFKEQ. The CDR3 runs 15 residues. Trimming removed 0 bases at V and 7 bases at J, with 12 bases between.